This T cell receptor (beta chain) was captured by sequencing in a study of blood T cell repertoires in COVID-19. Background on the study: T cells, B-cell-depleted T cells, or PBMCs provided the cDNA or gDNA that served as material.

This CDR3 has 14 residues. The germline CDR1 and CDR2 sequences are SGHRS and YFSETQ. The ends lost 6 bases at V and 7 bases at J; junction bases unmatched: 5. Original methodology: Reference gene primer amplification in the assay estimated nucleated cell counts. Some clones are missing from TCRdb's copy, which holds only in-frame ones; the method was immunoSEQ multiplex PCR. For V, J and clone size, that table is used; D and trimming come from the DNA. Of some 66,000 clones in the sample, around 84% were seen once. The gene calls are TRBV5-1 and TRBJ2-1; 12 bases align to TRBD1. This clonotype was obtained from a man aged 50 to 60 with active COVID-19. The sequencing sample was made of peripheral blood. The CDR3 sequence is CASMPGQGANEQFF. CDR3 coding DNA: TGCGCCAGCATGCCGGGACAGGGGGCGAATGAGCAGTTCTTC.